A single sample is the source of the 27 T cell receptor beta chains below, sequenced in a study of prognosis after radiotherapy for stage I lung cancer. TCR beta CDR3 amplification from genomic DNA was performed by two-round multiplex PCR. Used in first-round PCR were primers specific to each TRBV and TRBJ gene. TCRdb re-derived calls from the multiplex PCR reads in MiXCR, one entry per CDR3 protein. The sample yields around 30,000 distinct CDR3 sequences, less than 35% seen once. The sequencing used PBMCs, collected before or after stereotactic body radiation therapy (not recorded which). These receptors all stem from a donor over 45 with non-small cell lung cancer.

This clonotype has ten or more counts. The chain is built from TRBV6-5 and TRBJ1-6; a weak D match, TRBD1 (5 bases). Between the trimmed V and J ends, which lost 2 bases and 6 bases, there was a span of 17 bases. This CDR3 comprises 17 residues. Germline CDR1 reads MNHEY; CDR2 reads SVGAGI. The CDR3 sequence: CASSYPRGGDPNSPLHF. The CDR3 DNA is TGTGCCAGCAGTTACCCCCGTGGGGGGGACCCTAATTCACCCCTCCACTTT.

This clonotype was counted at least ten times. This rearrangement joins TRBV6-1 to TRBJ1-2; a weak D match, TRBD1 (5 bases). Germline V gives CDR1 MNHNS, CDR2 SASEGT. V was cut by 5 bases and J by 8 bases, with 9 bases left in between. The length of the CDR3 is 11 residues. CDR3 coding DNA: TGTGCCAGCAGTCAGGGCTCAGGCTACACCTTC. It codes for CASSQGSGYTF.

This clonotype has ten or more counts. The chain has TRBV20-1 and TRBJ1-3, with D unresolved. The CDR3 consists of 14 residues. V was clipped by 3 bases and J by 0 bases, with 9 bases between them. Germline CDR1 reads DFQATT; CDR2 reads SNEGSKA (reference sequence). Here the CDR3 reads CSARNPASGNTIYF. CDR3 bases: TGCAGTGCTAGGAATCCGGCCTCTGGAAACACCATATATTTT.

In regard to this clonotype: A much larger clone is a single base away; this may be a read error. The genes are TRBV4-2 and TRBJ2-7; D possibly matches TRBD1 or TRBD2 (5 bases each). The CDR3 is 16 residues long. The V end lost 3 bases, the J end lost 6 bases, and 21 bases lay between the germline ends. Germline lookup yields CDR1 LGHNA and CDR2 YNFKEQ. CDR3 protein: CASSQESSGTLAEQYF. CDR3 bases: TGTGCCAGCAGCCAGGAATCGTCCGGGACCCTCGCCGAGCAGTACTTC.

This clonotype was detected only once. The chain joins TRBV12-3 or TRBV12-4 to TRBJ2-4; 10 bases map to TRBD2. The CDR3 length is 17 residues. Trimming at V came to 6 bases and at J to 6 bases, leaving 14 bases not matched to a gene. For the CDR3, the DNA is TGTGCCAGCAGCCAGACCGCAGCGGGAGGGCCTGTAAACATTCAGTACTTC. The encoded protein is CASSQTAAGGPVNIQYF.

This clonotype was picked up many times. This chain joins TRBV28 and TRBJ1-1; 8 nucleotides line up with TRBD1. CDR3 length: 16 amino acids. V lost 7 bases, J lost 4 bases, and 14 bases stayed unmatched. Germline-derived CDR1 and CDR2 are MDHEN and SYDVKM. CDR3 loop: CASNRPLGQGFTEAFF. Written as DNA, the CDR3 is TGTGCCAGCAATCGACCCCTAGGACAGGGCTTCACTGAAGCTTTCTTT.

This clonotype was observed many times. CDR3 bases: TGTGCCAGCAGCCAAGATAAAGTCTGGCAGTCCTACGAGCAGTACTTC. It specifies CASSQDKVWQSYEQYF. The chain employs TRBV3-1 and TRBJ2-7; D is uncertain. The germline CDR1 and CDR2 sequences are LGHDT and YNNKEL (reference sequence). Trimming took off 0 bases at V and 1 base at J, with 13 bases between the two ends. This CDR3 comprises 16 residues.

V is TRBV11-2 and J is TRBJ2-7; TRBD2 agrees at 8 bases. This CDR3 has 14 residues. J lost 0 bases, V lost 8 bases, and 6 bases had no gene match. Germline V gives CDR1 SGHAT, CDR2 FQNNGV. CDR3 residues: CASLGAGGSYEQYF. The CDR3 coding sequence is TGTGCCAGCTTGGGCGCGGGAGGCTCCTACGAGCAGTACTTC.

This clonotype was detected ten times or more. The chain links TRBV6-5 to TRBJ1-1, with D unclear. Trimming took off 1 base at V and 0 bases at J, with 12 bases between the two ends. CDR1 MNHEY and CDR2 SVGAGI come from the germline V gene. CDR3 length: 16 residues. The CDR3 DNA reads TGTGCCAGCAGTTACTTAACTGGACCCCTGAACACTGAAGCTTTCTTT. It is translated as CASSYLTGPLNTEAFF.

This clonotype has a count of ten or more. The J gene is TRBJ1-6, the V gene TRBV7-3; a weak D match, TRBD1 (5 bases). Germline CDR1 reads SGHTA; CDR2 reads FQGTGA. The CDR3 consists of 14 residues. V was pared by 5 bases and J by 6 bases, with 11 bases between. CDR3 protein: CASSLGHTNSPLHF. The CDR3 DNA sequence: TGTGCCAGCAGCCTCGGACATACTAATTCACCCCTCCACTTT.

This clonotype appeared many times. The rearrangement joins TRBV24-1 to TRBJ2-1; 12 nucleotides agree with TRBD2. CDR3 length: 16 residues. Germline values: CDR1 KGHDR, CDR2 SFDVKD. V dropped 2 bases and J dropped 7; count of bases not matched to a gene: 5. CDR3 region: CATSDSPSGRVNEQFF. The CDR3 DNA reads TGTGCCACCAGTGATTCCCCTAGCGGGAGGGTGAATGAGCAGTTCTTC.

Ten or more counts support this clonotype. This sequence joins TRBV7-3 and TRBJ1-1; D possibly corresponds to TRBD1 (5 bases). Trimming took 2 bases from V and 8 from J, leaving 21 bases between them. This CDR3 comprises 16 residues. Looked up from germline, CDR1 is SGHTA and CDR2 is FQGTGA. The CDR3 here is CASSLGGAGKPSEAFF. The CDR3 DNA sequence: TGTGCCAGCAGCTTAGGAGGGGCCGGGAAGCCATCCGAAGCTTTCTTT.

Concerning this clonotype: A far larger clone is one nucleotide away, so this likely arose from a read error. The CDR3 DNA reads TGTGCCAACGTCGACAGGGTAGTCAATCAGCCCCAGCATTTT. This gives the protein CANVDRVVNQPQHF. V and J are TRBV6-2 or TRBV6-3 and TRBJ1-5, with 7 nucleotides matching TRBD1. The CDR3 covers 14 residues. The V and J ends lost 10 bases and 3 bases, in that order; junction bases with no gene match: 9. The germline V gene encodes CDR1 MNHEY and CDR2 SVGEGT.

This clonotype was counted ten times or more. The chain has TRBV12-3 or TRBV12-4 and TRBJ1-1, with D hard to call. The V and J ends lost 4 bases and 6 bases respectively, with 12 bases between them. The CDR3 totals 13 residues. CDR3 region: CASSSREKAEAFF. The CDR3 DNA reads TGTGCCAGCAGTTCCCGGGAGAAGGCTGAAGCTTTCTTT.

This clonotype occurred a few times. A read error may be the cause here, since a much bigger clone is one base away. This chain connects TRBV6-1 to TRBJ2-1; 7 positions agree with TRBD2. This CDR3 is built from 13 residues. Trimming at V came to 11 bases and at J to 4 bases, leaving 8 bases not matched to a gene. Germline V gene lookup returns CDR1 MNHNS and CDR2 SASEGT. The CDR3 DNA reads TGTGCCGGTACTAGCGAACTATACAATGAGCAGTTCTTC. This codes for CAGTSELYNEQFF.

The rearrangement links TRBV7-9 to TRBJ1-2, with TRBD1 as a possible D gene (6 bases). The CDR3 length is 12 residues. The germline CDR1 and CDR2 sequences are SEHNR and FQNEAQ (reference sequence). V lost 1 base and J lost 10, with 10 bases in between. The CDR3 region is CASSLVGGPYTF. CDR3 DNA sequence: TGTGCCAGCAGCTTAGTTGGGGGCCCCTACACCTTC. Together with reference TRBV7-9 and TRBJ1-2, the CDR3 gives the full variable domain: DTGVSQNPRHKITKRGQNVTFRCDPISEHNRLYWYRQTLGQGPEFLTYFQNEAQLEKSRLLSDRFSAERPKGSFSTLEIQRTEQGDSAMYLCASSLVGGPYTFGSGTRLTVV.

By its share, this clonotype is medium-sized. The chain links TRBV6-8 to TRBJ2-7, with 7 bases matching TRBD1. This CDR3 is built from 17 residues. Germline CDR1 MNHGY, CDR2 SAAAGT. J was trimmed by 3 bases and V by 4 bases; bases with no gene match: 15. Here the CDR3 reads CASSFQQGFPVFYEQYF. The CDR3 nucleotides are TGTGCCAGCAGTTTTCAACAGGGGTTCCCTGTTTTCTACGAGCAGTACTTC.

In DNA form, the CDR3 reads TGTGCCAGCAGTGAACAGGTCACCCGGAGCAATGAGCAGTTCTTC. Translated: CASSEQVTRSNEQFF. The chain has TRBV2 and TRBJ2-1; D uncertain. Between the trimmed V and J ends, which lost 2 bases and 6 bases, there was a span of 14 bases. In germline, CDR1 is SNHLY, CDR2 FYNNEI. The CDR3 consists of 15 residues. Combining the CDR3 with reference TRBV2 and TRBJ2-1 gives the whole variable domain EPEVTQTPSHQVTQMGQEVILRCVPISNHLYFYWYRQILGQKVEFLVSFYNNEISEKSEIFDDQFSVERPDGSNFTLKIRSTKLEDSAMYFCASSEQVTRSNEQFFGPGTRLTVL.

This chain connects TRBV4-1 to TRBJ2-1; D may be TRBD1 (5 bases). The V end lost 2 bases, the J end lost 8 bases, and 10 bases lay between the germline ends. The CDR3 is 13 residues long. The germline V gene has CDR1 MGHRA and CDR2 YSYEKL. The CDR3 protein is CASSQLQGDEQFF. DNA for the CDR3: TGCGCCAGCAGCCAACTACAAGGGGATGAGCAGTTCTTC.

The chain links TRBV20-1 to TRBJ2-7, with a tentative D call TRBD2 (6 bases). This CDR3 has 15 amino acids. V shed 6 bases and J shed 4 bases, with 22 bases lying between them. CDR1 DFQATT and CDR2 SNEGSKA come from the germline V gene (reference sequence). CDR3 sequence reads: CSAEGYSGGLYEQYF. The CDR3 nucleotides read TGCAGTGCAGAAGGGTACAGTGGAGGGTTATACGAGCAGTACTTC.

Concerning this clonotype: With a much larger clone just one base away, this may be a read error. The chain has TRBV6-1 and TRBJ1-1, with TRBD1 identical over 8 bases. Looked up from germline, CDR1 is MNHNS and CDR2 is SASEGT. The length of the CDR3 is 15 residues. CDR3 nucleotide sequence: TGTGCCAGCAGTCGCACTGGACAGGGTGGTACTGGAGCTTTCTTT. It encodes CASSRTGQGGTGAFF.

For this clonotype: With only one base between it and a far larger clone, this is likely a read error. V and J are TRBV6-4 and TRBJ2-2, with D possibly matching TRBD2 (5 bases). Germline values: CDR1 MRHNA, CDR2 SNTAGT. Trimming took 3 bases from V and 6 from J, leaving 20 bases between them. The length of the CDR3 is 17 residues. The DNA for the CDR3 is TGTGCCAGCAGTGAAGCGGAAACCTGCCGGATGGCCGGGGAGCTGTTTTTT. This encodes CASSEAETCRMAGELFF.

The genes are TRBV2 and TRBJ2-7, with 13 bases identical to TRBD2. With V trimmed by 3 bases and J by 0 bases, 5 bases remained unmatched. Germline CDR1 SNHLY, CDR2 FYNNEI. This CDR3 spans 17 amino acids. In nucleotides, the CDR3 is TGTGCCAGCAGTGATTTGGGGACTAGCGGGATCTCCTACGAGCAGTACTTC. This sequence encodes CASSDLGTSGISYEQYF.

This chain links TRBV6-1 with TRBJ2-1; tentative D call: TRBD2 (5 bases). The CDR3 sequence is 11 residues long. V lost 6 bases and J lost 16, with 16 bases in between. CDR1 is MNHNS and CDR2 is SASEGT in the germline V gene. CDR3 region: CASRARTRAFF. CDR3 nucleotides: TGTGCCAGCAGGGCCAGGACGCGGGCTTTCTTC.

This clonotype was found a few times. This chain connects TRBV2 to TRBJ1-2; 10 positions agree with TRBD1. The CDR3 covers 14 residues. The V gene end was trimmed by 6 bases and the J gene end by 8 bases; junction bases not matched to a gene: 9. The germline gives CDR1 SNHLY, CDR2 FYNNEI. The CDR3 sequence: CASSDMTGGYGYTF. For the CDR3, the DNA is TGTGCCAGCAGCGATATGACAGGGGGCTACGGCTACACCTTC.

This clonotype has ten or more counts. V gene TRBV28 combines with J gene TRBJ1-5; a weak D match, TRBD1 (6 bases). CDR1 and CDR2 from the germline V gene are MDHEN and SYDVKM. Trimming shortened V by 6 bases and J by 4 bases, and 13 bases separated the two germline ends. This CDR3 comprises 14 residues. The CDR3 DNA reads as TGTGCCAGCAGGGGGGGGGGACAAAATCAGCCCCAGCATTTT. This codes for CASRGGGQNQPQHF.

This clonotype was seen repeatedly, ten times or more. This rearrangement joins TRBV29-1 to TRBJ2-7, with a possible D match to TRBD1 (5 bases). Germline V lookup: CDR1 SQVTM, CDR2 ANQGSEA. The CDR3 sequence is 11 residues long. The ends were cut back, 6 bases at V and 6 bases at J, with 12 bases in the middle. The CDR3 DNA is TGCAGCGTAACGACAAGGGGCGAGCAGTACTTC. Translated, it gives CSVTTRGEQYF.